Described below is a single TCR beta chain sequence and its context. Original processing methods: Amplification with reference gene primers provided the estimates of nucleated cell counts. Repertoires were generated with immunoSEQ multiplex PCR, while TCRdb's copy carries only in-frame clones and drops some. V and J calls and clone size are as listed in that table; D and trimming were resolved from the DNA. The table records under 300,000 clones, 86% of them present only once. The data were taken from a study of blood T cell repertoires in COVID-19. As for the study in general: Acute and convalescent COVID-19 samples came from the United States, Italy and Spain.

Those enrolled, adults aged roughly 18 to 100 years, came from roughly 22 US areas. Recovered participants had two consecutive negative NP/OP PCR tests, healthcare professional clearance, or symptom resolution. The receptor's source is a man aged 18 to 30 who had recovered from COVID-19. Sample: PBMCs or T cells enriched from blood (not recorded which).

CDR3 bases: TGTGCCAGCAGGAAAATAGGACAGAGCAATCAGCCCCAGCATTTT. It specifies CASRKIGQSNQPQHF. This chain uses TRBV6-5 with TRBJ1-5; D may be TRBD1 (6 bases). Germline assignment: CDR1 MNHEY and CDR2 SVGAGI. This CDR3 is 15 amino acids long. V was cut by 6 bases and J by 1 base, with 13 bases left in between.